This is a list of T cell receptor beta chains from one sample in a study of neoadjuvant anti-PD-1 for oral cavity cancer. TCRdb's copy holds only in-frame clones and misses some; the assay was immunoSEQ multiplex PCR. Of 15,000 to 20,000 clones in the sample, approximately 64% are singletons; the top ten hold approximately 2.6%. Sequencing was performed on PBMCs, taken before nivolumab (anti-PD-1) treatment. Every receptor here comes from a person aged 35 to 85 with oral cavity squamous cell carcinoma. The CDR3 runs from the conserved cysteine through the conserved F or W. D genes are given only for firm matches. Size is omitted from some rows. Given values are once, few, many or a class for expanded clones.

V gene,D gene,J gene,clone size,CDR3 protein,CDR3 DNA
TRBV19,NA,TRBJ2-4,NA,CASEEGGAQRNIQYF,TGTGCCAGTGAAGAAGGGGGAGCGCAAAGAAACATTCAGTACTTC
TRBV28,TRBD2,TRBJ2-7,NA,CASSRLAGSGEQYF,TGTGCCAGCAGCCGACTAGCGGGTTCGGGGGAGCAGTACTTC
TRBV11-1,NA,TRBJ1-1,NA,CASSLNSGTGGGTEAFF,TGTGCCAGCAGCTTAAACTCAGGGACCGGGGGAGGCACTGAAGCTTTCTTT
TRBV19,NA,TRBJ1-2,NA,CASSILGFYGYTF,TGTGCCAGTAGTATCCTGGGATTCTATGGCTACACCTTC
TRBV7-2,NA,TRBJ2-1,few,CASAWAKEQFF,TGTGCCAGCGCTTGGGCAAAAGAGCAGTTCTTC
TRBV2,TRBD2,TRBJ2-1,NA,CADPGLDNEQFF,TGTGCCGACCCGGGACTAGATAATGAGCAGTTCTTC
TRBV27,TRBD1,TRBJ1-2,NA,CASSFSGTGGYEAYGYTF,TGTGCCAGCAGTTTCTCCGGGACAGGGGGTTATGAGGCGTATGGCTACACCTTC
TRBV10-3,NA,TRBJ2-2,NA,CAISESLGWENTGELFF,TGTGCCATCAGTGAGTCTTTGGGCTGGGAGAACACCGGGGAGCTGTTTTTT
TRBV7-8,TRBD2,TRBJ2-1,NA,CASSLGLAVGNEQFF,TGTGCCAGCAGCTTAGGTCTAGCGGTGGGCAATGAGCAGTTCTTC
TRBV5-1,NA,TRBJ1-2,NA,CASSLEGGGYGYTF,TGCGCCAGCAGCTTGGAAGGGGGAGGCTATGGCTACACCTTC
TRBV14,NA,TRBJ1-2,NA,CASSQVRNYGYTF,TGTGCCAGCAGCCAAGTGCGGAACTATGGCTACACCTTC
TRBV6-5,TRBD1,TRBJ2-7,once,CASGTVPEQYF,TGTGCCAGCGGGACAGTACCTGAGCAGTACTTC
TRBV4-1,NA,TRBJ2-2,NA,CASSQEENSLTGELFF,TGCGCCAGCAGCCAAGAAGAGAATAGTTTAACCGGGGAGCTGTTTTTT
TRBV11-2,TRBD1,TRBJ2-7,once,CASSQWDRGGYEQYF,TGTGCCAGCAGTCAATGGGACAGGGGCGGGTACGAGCAGTACTTC
TRBV10-3,TRBD1,TRBJ2-1,NA,CATMGQVDNEQFF,TGTGCCACCATGGGACAGGTAGACAATGAGCAGTTCTTC
TRBV2,NA,TRBJ2-3,NA,CASSDDQDTQYF,TGTGCCAGCAGTGATGATCAAGATACGCAGTATTTT
TRBV19,NA,TRBJ1-2,NA,CASRRGQNYGYTF,TGTGCCAGTAGACGAGGACAGAACTATGGCTACACCTTC
TRBV6-6,NA,TRBJ1-5,NA,CASSYSSDQPQHF,TGTGCCAGCAGTTACTCTTCAGATCAGCCCCAGCATTTT
TRBV2,NA,TRBJ2-3,NA,CASTGRGGTPDTQYF,TGTGCCAGCACCGGAAGGGGGGGGACCCCTGATACGCAGTATTTT
TRBV30,TRBD2,TRBJ2-1,few,CAWSIRTSSYNEQFF,TGTGCCTGGTCAATCAGGACTAGCTCCTACAATGAGCAGTTCTTC
TRBV5-5,NA,TRBJ1-3,NA,CASGASGNTIYF,TGTGCCAGCGGTGCCTCTGGAAACACCATATATTTT
TRBV10-3,NA,TRBJ2-4,NA,CAISEGGNIQYF,TGTGCCATCAGTGAGGGGGGAAACATTCAGTACTTC
TRBV7-3,NA,TRBJ2-2,few,CASSPGSGGNTGELFF,TGTGCCAGCAGCCCCGGTTCCGGGGGAAACACCGGGGAGCTGTTTTTT
TRBV2,TRBD1,TRBJ1-5,few,CASRAHGTGSNQPQHF,TGTGCCAGCAGGGCACACGGGACAGGAAGCAATCAGCCCCAGCATTTT
TRBV27,TRBD2,TRBJ2-7,NA,CAVRAGVYEQYF,TGTGCGGTCAGAGCGGGAGTTTACGAGCAGTACTTC
TRBV19,TRBD2,TRBJ2-2,NA,CASSSRTSGQTGELFF,TGTGCCAGTAGTTCAAGGACTAGCGGGCAAACCGGGGAGCTGTTTTTT
TRBV30,TRBD1,TRBJ2-5,NA,CAWSGGTGRGETQYF,TGTGCCTGGAGTGGTGGGACAGGGCGAGGGGAGACCCAGTACTTC
TRBV7-9,TRBD2,TRBJ2-7,NA,CASSLGTSASYEQYF,TGTGCCAGCAGCTTAGGGACTAGCGCGAGCTACGAGCAGTACTTC
TRBV10-3,NA,TRBJ2-1,NA,CAISEGGRAPLF,TGTGCCATCAGTGAGGGGGGGCGTGCACCTCTCTTC
TRBV2,NA,TRBJ1-3,NA,CASSQDRTSGNTIYF,TGTGCCAGCAGTCAGGATCGTACCTCTGGAAACACCATATATTTT
TRBV9,NA,TRBJ2-1,few,CASSADGGRNEQFF,TGTGCCAGCAGCGCCGATGGGGGCCGCAATGAGCAGTTCTTC
TRBV6-1,NA,TRBJ1-1,NA,CASSGLRGTEAFF,TGTGCCAGCAGCGGACTCAGGGGTACTGAAGCTTTCTTT
TRBV30,NA,TRBJ1-2,NA,CAWSVAYVGYTF,TGTGCCTGGAGTGTAGCATACGTAGGCTACACCTTC